This T cell receptor (beta chain) stems from a study of siplizumab effects on memory and regulatory T cells. With respect to this clone: The antigen is not known.

The table came from immunoSEQ multiplex PCR; TCRdb's copy has only in-frame clones and leaves some out. The data hold some 88,000 clones, with about 87% observed a single time. Study outcomes and limitations: Proliferating CD4+ or CD8+ clones, roughly 75-95% of them, lacked an assignable naive or memory phenotype. Tracing alloreactive clones into unstimulated subsets worked for only a minor fraction of them. Contribution to the alloresponse seemed major for naive T cells, which also seemed more diverse than memory cells.

This CDR3 is 15 amino acids long. V was trimmed by 5 bases and J by 6 bases, leaving 18 bases between them. CDR1 and CDR2 (germline): SEHNR, FQNEAQ (reference sequence). This receptor was identified in a human donor in good health. Sample: CD4+ T cells sorted from blood. V usage is TRBV7-9 and J usage is TRBJ2-3, with D possibly matching TRBD2 (6 bases). CDR3 sequence reads: CASSPEWLAYDTQYF. DNA of the CDR3: TGTGCCAGCAGCCCAGAATGGCTAGCGTATGATACGCAGTATTTT.